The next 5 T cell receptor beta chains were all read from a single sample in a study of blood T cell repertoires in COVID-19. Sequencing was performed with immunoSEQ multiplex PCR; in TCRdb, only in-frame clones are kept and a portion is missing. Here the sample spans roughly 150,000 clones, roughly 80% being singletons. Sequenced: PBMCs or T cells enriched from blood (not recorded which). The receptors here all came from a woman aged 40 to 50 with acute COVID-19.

The DNA for the CDR3 is TGTGCCTCCACCTGGGGGCCGAACACTGAAGCTTTCTTT. It codes for CASTWGPNTEAFF. V usage is TRBV12-3 or TRBV12-4 and J usage is TRBJ1-1; D might be TRBD1 (6 bases). CDR3 size: 13 residues. Trimming left V 11 bases short and J 1 base short, with 14 bases between.

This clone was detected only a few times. The CDR3 region has the DNA TGTGCCAGCAGCGCAACTAGGTCAAACAATGAGCAGTTCTTC. This encodes CASSATRSNNEQFF. The chain carries TRBV5-4 and TRBJ2-1, with D perhaps matching TRBD2 (5 bases). The germline CDR1 and CDR2 sequences are SGHNT and YYREEE (reference sequence). The CDR3 covers 14 residues. Trimming removed 4 bases from V and 5 bases from J, with 13 bases in between.

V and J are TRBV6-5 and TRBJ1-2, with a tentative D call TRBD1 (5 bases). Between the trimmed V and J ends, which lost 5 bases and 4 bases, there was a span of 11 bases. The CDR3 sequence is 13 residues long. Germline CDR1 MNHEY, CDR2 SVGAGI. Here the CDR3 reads CASSLAGSYGYTF. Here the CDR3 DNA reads TGTGCCAGCAGTCTCGCAGGGTCCTATGGCTACACCTTC.

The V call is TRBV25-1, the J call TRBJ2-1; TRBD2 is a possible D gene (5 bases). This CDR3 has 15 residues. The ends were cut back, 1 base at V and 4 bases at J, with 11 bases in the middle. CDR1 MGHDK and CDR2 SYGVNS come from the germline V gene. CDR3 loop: CASSESERDYNEQFF. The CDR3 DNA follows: TGTGCCAGCAGTGAATCGGAGAGGGATTACAATGAGCAGTTCTTC.

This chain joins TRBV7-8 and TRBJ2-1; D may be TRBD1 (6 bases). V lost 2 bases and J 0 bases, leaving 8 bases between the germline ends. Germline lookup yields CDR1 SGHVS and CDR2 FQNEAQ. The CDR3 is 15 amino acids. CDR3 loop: CASSLIRGSYNEQFF. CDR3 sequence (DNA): TGTGCCAGCAGCTTAATCAGGGGCTCCTACAATGAGCAGTTCTTC.